The clone carrying this T cell receptor (beta chain) was counted between two and nine times. The antigen remains undetermined. The record originates from a study of blood T cells in healthy people across ages. CDR1 and CDR2 (germline): SGHRS, YFSETQ. The CDR3 loop spans 15 amino acids. The V end was cut by 4 bases, the J end by 8 bases, with 18 bases between. Study-wide results and caveats: Both higher diversity and more naive CD4+ cells marked long-lived donors when set against aged donors.

Primed by a sample-barcoded 5' primer and a J-beta primer mix, a second PCR proceeded for 7 to 11 cycles. Unique molecular identifiers of 12 random nucleotides labeled each cDNA. TCRdb used MiXCR to reprocess the 5' RACE reads, holding one entry per CDR3 protein. The top ten clones hold roughly 3.5% of a sample with 550,000 to 650,000 distinct CDR3 sequences, about 26% of them seen once. This sample was also put to use in a study of T cells of mothers and their children. Per that study: Donors were a few healthy Caucasian mothers and their six children.

The gene calls are TRBV5-1 and TRBJ1-4, with D possibly being TRBD1 (5 bases). The clonotype comes from a boy aged 2 to 10 in good health. Source material: blood. The CDR3 DNA reads TGCGCCAGCAGCGTCTCCGGGACCGGGAAGGAAAAACTGTTTTTT. It specifies CASSVSGTGKEKLFF.